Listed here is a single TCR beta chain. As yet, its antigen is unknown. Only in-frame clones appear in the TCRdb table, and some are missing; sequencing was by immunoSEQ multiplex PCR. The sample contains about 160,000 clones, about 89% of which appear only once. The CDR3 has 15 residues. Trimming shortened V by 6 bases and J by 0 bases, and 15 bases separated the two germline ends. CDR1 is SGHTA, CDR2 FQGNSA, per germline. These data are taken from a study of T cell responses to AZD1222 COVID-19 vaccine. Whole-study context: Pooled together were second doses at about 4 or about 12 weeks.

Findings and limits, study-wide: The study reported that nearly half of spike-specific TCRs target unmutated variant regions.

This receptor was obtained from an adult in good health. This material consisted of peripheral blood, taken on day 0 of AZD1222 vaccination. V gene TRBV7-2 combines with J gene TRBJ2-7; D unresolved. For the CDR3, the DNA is TGTGCCAGCAGATTGCGGCCACAAGTCTCCTACGAGCAGTACTTC. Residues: CASRLRPQVSYEQYF.